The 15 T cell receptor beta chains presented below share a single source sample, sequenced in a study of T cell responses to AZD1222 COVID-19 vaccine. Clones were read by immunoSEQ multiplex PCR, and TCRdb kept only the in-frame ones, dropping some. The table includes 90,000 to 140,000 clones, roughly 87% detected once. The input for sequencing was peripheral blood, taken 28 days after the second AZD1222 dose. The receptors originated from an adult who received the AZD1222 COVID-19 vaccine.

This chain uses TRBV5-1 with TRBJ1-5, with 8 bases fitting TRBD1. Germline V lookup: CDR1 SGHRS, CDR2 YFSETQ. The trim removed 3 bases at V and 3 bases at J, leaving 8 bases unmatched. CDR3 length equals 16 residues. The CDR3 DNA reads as TGCGCCAGCAGCTGGGACGGGACAGGCAACAATCAGCCCCAGCATTTT. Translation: CASSWDGTGNNQPQHF.

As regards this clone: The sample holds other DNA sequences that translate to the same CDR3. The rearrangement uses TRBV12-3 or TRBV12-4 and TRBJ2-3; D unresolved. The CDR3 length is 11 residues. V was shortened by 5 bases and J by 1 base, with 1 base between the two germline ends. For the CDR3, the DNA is TGTGCCAGCAGTCGCACAGATACGCAGTATTTT. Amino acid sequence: CASSRTDTQYF.

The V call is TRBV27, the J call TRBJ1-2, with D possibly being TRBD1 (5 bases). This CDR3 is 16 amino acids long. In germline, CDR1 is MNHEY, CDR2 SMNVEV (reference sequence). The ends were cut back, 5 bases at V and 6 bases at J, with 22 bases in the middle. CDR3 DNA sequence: TGTGCCAGCAGTACTCTATCGGGGCAAAGGGGACATGGCTACACCTTC. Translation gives CASSTLSGQRGHGYTF.

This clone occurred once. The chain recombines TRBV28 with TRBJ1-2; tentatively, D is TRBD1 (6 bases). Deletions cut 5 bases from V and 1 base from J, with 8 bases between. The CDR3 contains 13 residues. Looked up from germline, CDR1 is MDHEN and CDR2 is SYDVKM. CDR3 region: CASSTQGNYGYTF. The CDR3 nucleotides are TGTGCCAGCAGTACACAGGGTAACTATGGCTACACCTTC.

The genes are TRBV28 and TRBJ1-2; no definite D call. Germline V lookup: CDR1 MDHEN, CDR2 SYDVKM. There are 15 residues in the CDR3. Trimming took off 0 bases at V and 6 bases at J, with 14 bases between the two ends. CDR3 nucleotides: TGTGCCAGCAGTTTATGGTTGAAGGCGGGAGATGGCTACACCTTC. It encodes CASSLWLKAGDGYTF.

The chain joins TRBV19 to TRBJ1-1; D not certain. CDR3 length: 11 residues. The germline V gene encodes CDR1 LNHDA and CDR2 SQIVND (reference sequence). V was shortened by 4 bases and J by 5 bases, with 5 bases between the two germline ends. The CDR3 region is CASSRMTEAFF. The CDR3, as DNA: TGTGCCAGTAGTAGGATGACTGAAGCTTTCTTT.

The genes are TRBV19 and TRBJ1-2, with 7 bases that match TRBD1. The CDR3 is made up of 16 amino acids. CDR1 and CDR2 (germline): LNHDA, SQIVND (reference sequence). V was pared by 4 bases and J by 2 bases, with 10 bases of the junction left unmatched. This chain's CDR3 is CASSTLSGDRNYGYTF. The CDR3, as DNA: TGTGCCAGTAGTACTCTTTCCGGGGACAGAAACTATGGCTACACCTTC.

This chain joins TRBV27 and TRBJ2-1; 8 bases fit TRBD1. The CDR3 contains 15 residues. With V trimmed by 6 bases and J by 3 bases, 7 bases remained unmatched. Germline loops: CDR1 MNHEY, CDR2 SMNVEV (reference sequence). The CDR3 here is CASRYRQGRYNEQFF. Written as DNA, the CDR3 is TGTGCCAGCAGATACAGACAGGGGCGCTACAATGAGCAGTTCTTC.

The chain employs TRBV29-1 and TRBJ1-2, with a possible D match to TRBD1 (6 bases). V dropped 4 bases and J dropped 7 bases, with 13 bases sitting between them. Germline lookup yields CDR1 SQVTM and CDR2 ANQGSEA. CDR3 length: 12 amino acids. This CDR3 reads CSVGAGGAGYTF. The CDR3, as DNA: TGCAGCGTTGGGGCCGGGGGGGCTGGCTACACCTTC. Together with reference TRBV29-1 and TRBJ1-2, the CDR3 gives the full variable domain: SAVISQKPSRDICQRGTSLTIQCQVDSQVTMMFWYRQQPGQSLTLIATANQGSEATYESGFVIDKFPISRPNLTFSTLTVSNMSPEDSSIYLCSVGAGGAGYTFGSGTRLTVV.

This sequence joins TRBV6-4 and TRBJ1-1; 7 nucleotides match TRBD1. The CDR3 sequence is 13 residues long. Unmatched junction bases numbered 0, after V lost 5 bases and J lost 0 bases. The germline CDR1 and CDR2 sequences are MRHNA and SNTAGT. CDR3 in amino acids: CASSTGVNTEAFF. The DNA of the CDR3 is TGTGCCAGCAGTACAGGGGTGAACACTGAAGCTTTCTTT.

The CDR3 DNA is TGTGCCAGCCTGGACAGCCCAATCATGAACTATGGCTACACCTTC. Protein: CASLDSPIMNYGYTF. The chain links TRBV19 to TRBJ1-2; weak D call: TRBD1 (6 bases). Looked up from germline, CDR1 is LNHDA and CDR2 is SQIVND (reference sequence). Trimming took off 9 bases at V and 2 bases at J, with 19 bases between the two ends. This CDR3 spans 15 amino acids.

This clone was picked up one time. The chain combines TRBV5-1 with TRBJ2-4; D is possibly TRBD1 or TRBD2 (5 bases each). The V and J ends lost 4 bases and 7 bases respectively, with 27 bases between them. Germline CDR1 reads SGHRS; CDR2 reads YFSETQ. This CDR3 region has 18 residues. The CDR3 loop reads CASSGDEKTTPMENIQYF. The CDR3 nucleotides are TGCGCCAGCAGCGGGGACGAAAAGACTACACCAATGGAGAACATTCAGTACTTC.

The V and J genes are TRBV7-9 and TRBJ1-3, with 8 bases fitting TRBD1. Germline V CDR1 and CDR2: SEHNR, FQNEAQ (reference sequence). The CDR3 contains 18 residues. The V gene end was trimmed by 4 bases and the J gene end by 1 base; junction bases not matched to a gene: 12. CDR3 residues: CASSYDGQGRGSGNTIYF. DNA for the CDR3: TGTGCCAGCAGCTATGATGGACAGGGTAGAGGGTCTGGAAACACCATATATTTT.

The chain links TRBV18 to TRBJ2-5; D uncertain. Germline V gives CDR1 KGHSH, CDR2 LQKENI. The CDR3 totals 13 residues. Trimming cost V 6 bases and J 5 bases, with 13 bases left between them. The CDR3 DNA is TGTGCCAGCTCCCCCGGAAGGGCTGAGACCCAGTACTTC. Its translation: CASSPGRAETQYF.

In DNA, the CDR3 is TGTGCCAGCAGTGAAAACTGGGGAATCTATGGCTACACCTTC. It yields the protein CASSENWGIYGYTF. The chain couples TRBV6-1 to TRBJ1-2; D is ambiguous. Germline V gives CDR1 MNHNS, CDR2 SASEGT. This CDR3 is built from 14 residues. Between the trimmed V and J ends, which lost 2 bases and 4 bases, there was a span of 11 bases.